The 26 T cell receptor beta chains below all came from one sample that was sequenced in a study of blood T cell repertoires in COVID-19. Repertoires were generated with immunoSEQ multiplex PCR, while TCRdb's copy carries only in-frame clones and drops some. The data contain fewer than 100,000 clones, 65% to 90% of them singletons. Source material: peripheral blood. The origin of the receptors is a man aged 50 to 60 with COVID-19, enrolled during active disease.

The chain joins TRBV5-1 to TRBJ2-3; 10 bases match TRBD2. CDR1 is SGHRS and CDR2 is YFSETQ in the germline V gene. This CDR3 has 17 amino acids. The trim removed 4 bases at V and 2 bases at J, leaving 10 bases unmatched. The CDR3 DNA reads TGCGCCAGCAGCCTTAACTTAGCGGGAGGCTACACAGATACGCAGTATTTT. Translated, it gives CASSLNLAGGYTDTQYF.

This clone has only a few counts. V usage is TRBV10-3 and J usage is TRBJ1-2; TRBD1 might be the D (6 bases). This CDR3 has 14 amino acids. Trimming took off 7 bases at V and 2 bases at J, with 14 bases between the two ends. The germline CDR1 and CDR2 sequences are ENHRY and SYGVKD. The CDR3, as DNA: TGTGCCATCAAAGGACAGAGACAGAACTATGGCTACACCTTC. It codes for CAIKGQRQNYGYTF.

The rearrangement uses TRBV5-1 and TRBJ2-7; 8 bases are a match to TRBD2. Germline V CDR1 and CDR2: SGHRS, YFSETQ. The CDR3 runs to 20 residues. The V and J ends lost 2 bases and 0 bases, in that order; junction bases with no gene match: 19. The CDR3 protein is CASSLQLTGPAGGSSYEQYF. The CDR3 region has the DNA TGCGCCAGCAGCTTACAATTGACAGGACCGGCGGGAGGTAGCTCCTACGAGCAGTACTTC. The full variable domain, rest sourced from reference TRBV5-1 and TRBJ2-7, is KAGVTQTPRYLIKTRGQQVTLSCSPISGHRSVSWYQQTPGQGLQFLFEYFSETQRNKGNFPGRFSGRQFSNSRSEMNVSTLELGDSALYLCASSLQLTGPAGGSSYEQYFGPGTRLTVT.

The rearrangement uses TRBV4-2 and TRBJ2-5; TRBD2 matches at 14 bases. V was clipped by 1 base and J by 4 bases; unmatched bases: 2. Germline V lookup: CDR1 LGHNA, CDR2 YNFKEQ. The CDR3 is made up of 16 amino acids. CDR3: CASSQAGLAGVETQYF. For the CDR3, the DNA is TGTGCCAGCAGCCAAGCGGGACTAGCGGGAGTAGAGACCCAGTACTTC.

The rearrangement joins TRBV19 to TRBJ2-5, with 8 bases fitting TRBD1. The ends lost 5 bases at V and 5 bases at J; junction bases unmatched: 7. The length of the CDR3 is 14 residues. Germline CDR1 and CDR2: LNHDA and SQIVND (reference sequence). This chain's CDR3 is CASSLWDRLETQYF. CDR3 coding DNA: TGTGCCAGTAGTCTCTGGGACAGGCTCGAGACCCAGTACTTC. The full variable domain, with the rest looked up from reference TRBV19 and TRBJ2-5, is DGGITQSPKYLFRKEGQNVTLSCEQNLNHDAMYWYRQDPGQGLRLIYYSQIVNDFQKGDIAEGYSVSREKKESFPLTVTSAQKNPTAFYLCASSLWDRLETQYFGPGTRLLVL.

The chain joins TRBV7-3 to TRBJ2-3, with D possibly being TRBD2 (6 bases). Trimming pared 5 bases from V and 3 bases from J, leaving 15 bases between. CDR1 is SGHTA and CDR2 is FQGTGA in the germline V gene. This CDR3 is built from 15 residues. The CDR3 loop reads CASSRSGLITDTQYF. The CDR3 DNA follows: TGTGCCAGCAGCCGATCGGGACTTATTACAGATACGCAGTATTTT.

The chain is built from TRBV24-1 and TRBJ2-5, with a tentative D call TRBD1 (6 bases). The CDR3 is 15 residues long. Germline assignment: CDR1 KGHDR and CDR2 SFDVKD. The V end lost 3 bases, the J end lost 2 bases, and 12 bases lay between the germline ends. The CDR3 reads CATSDPGTKQETQYF. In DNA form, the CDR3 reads TGTGCCACCAGTGATCCCGGGACAAAACAAGAGACCCAGTACTTC.

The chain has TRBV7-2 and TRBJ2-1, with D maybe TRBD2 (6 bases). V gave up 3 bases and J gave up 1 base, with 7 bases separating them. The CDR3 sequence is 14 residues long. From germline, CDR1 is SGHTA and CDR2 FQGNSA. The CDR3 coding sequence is TGTGCCAGCAGCTTCCGGGGGTCCTACAATGAGCAGTTCTTC. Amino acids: CASSFRGSYNEQFF. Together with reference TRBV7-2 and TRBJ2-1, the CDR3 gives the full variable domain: GAGVSQSPSNKVTEKGKDVELRCDPISGHTALYWYRQSLGQGLEFLIYFQGNSAPDKSGLPSDRFSAERTGGSVSTLTIQRTQQEDSAVYLCASSFRGSYNEQFFGPGTRLTVL.

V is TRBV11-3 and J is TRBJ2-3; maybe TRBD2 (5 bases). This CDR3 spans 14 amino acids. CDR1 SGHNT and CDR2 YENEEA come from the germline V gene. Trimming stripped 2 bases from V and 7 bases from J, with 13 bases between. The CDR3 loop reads CASSLSGPTYTQYF. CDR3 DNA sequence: TGTGCCAGCAGCTTAAGCGGACCTACGTATACGCAGTATTTT.

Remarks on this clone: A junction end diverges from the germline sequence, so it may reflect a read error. Here the CDR3 reads CARRGQRHNEQFF. DNA of the CDR3: TGTGCCCGGAGGGGACAGCGTCACAATGAGCAGTTCTTC. The V gene is TRBV30, the J gene TRBJ2-1, with D perhaps TRBD1 (7 bases). The CDR3 runs 13 residues. Germline-derived CDR1 and CDR2 are GTSNPN and SVGIG (reference sequence).

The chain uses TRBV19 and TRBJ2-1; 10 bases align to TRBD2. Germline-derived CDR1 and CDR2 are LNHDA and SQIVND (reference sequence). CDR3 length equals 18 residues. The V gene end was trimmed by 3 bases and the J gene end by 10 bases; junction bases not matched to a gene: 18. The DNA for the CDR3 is TGTGCCAGTAGTATTCTGGTAGCGGGAGGCCCTTCCGTATCCGAGCAGTTCTTC. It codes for CASSILVAGGPSVSEQFF.

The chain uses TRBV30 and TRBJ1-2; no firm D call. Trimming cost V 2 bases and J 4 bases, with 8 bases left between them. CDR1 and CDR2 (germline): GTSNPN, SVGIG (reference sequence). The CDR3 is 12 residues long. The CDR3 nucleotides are TGTGCCTGGAGTTTGCTAGGCTATGGCTACACCTTC. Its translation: CAWSLLGYGYTF.

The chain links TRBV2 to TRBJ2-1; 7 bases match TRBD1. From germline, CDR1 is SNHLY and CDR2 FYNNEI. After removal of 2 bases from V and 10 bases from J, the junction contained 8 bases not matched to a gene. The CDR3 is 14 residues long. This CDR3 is CASSEWGQFEEQFF. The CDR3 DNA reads TGTGCCAGCAGTGAATGGGGACAGTTCGAAGAGCAGTTCTTC.

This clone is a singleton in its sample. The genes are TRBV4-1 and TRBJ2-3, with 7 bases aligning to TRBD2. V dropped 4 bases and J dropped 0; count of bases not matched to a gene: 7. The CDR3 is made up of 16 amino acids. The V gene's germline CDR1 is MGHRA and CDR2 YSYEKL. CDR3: CASSPWGGDSTDTQYF. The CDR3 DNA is TGCGCCAGCAGCCCCTGGGGAGGGGATAGCACAGATACGCAGTATTTT.

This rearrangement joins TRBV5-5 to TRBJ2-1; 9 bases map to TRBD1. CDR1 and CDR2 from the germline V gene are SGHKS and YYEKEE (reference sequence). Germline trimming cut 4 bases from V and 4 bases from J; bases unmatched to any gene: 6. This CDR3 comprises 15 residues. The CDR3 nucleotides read TGTGCCAGCAGCCCCGGGACAGGGCCTTACAATGAGCAGTTCTTC. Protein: CASSPGTGPYNEQFF. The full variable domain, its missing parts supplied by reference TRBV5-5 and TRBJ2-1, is DAGVTQSPTHLIKTRGQQVTLRCSPISGHKSVSWYQQVLGQGPQFIFQYYEKEERGRGNFPDRFSARQFPNYSSELNVNALLLGDSALYLCASSPGTGPYNEQFFGPGTRLTVL.

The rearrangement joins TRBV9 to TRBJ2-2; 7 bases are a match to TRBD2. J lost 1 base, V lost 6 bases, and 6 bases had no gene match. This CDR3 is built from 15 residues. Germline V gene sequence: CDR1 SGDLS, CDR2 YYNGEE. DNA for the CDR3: TGTGCCAGCACCGTTAGCGGGTTGAACACCGGGGAGCTGTTTTTT. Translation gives CASTVSGLNTGELFF. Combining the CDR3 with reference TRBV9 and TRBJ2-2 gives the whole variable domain DSGVTQTPKHLITATGQRVTLRCSPRSGDLSVYWYQQSLDQGLQFLIQYYNGEERAKGNILERFSAQQFPDLHSELNLSSLELGDSALYFCASTVSGLNTGELFFGEGSRLTVL.

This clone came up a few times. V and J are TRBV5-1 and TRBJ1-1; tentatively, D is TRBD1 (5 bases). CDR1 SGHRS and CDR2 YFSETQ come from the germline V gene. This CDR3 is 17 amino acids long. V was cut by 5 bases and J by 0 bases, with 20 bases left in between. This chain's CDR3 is CASSPQPGGLVNTEAFF. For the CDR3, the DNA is TGCGCCAGCAGTCCCCAACCCGGGGGATTGGTGAACACTGAAGCTTTCTTT. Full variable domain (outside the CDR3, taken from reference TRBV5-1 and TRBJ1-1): KAGVTQTPRYLIKTRGQQVTLSCSPISGHRSVSWYQQTPGQGLQFLFEYFSETQRNKGNFPGRFSGRQFSNSRSEMNVSTLELGDSALYLCASSPQPGGLVNTEAFFGQGTRLTVV.

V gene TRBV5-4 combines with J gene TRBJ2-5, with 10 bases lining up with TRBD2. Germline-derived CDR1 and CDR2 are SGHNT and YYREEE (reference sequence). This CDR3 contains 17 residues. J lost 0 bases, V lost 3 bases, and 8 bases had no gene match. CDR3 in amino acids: CASSSPLAGAYQETQYF. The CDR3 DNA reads TGTGCCAGCAGCTCACCTCTAGCGGGGGCGTACCAAGAGACCCAGTACTTC.

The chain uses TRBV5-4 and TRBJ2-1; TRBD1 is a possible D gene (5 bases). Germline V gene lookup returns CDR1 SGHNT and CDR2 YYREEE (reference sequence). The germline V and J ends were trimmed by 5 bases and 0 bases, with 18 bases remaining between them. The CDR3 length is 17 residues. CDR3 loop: CASSRKTAPSSYNEQFF. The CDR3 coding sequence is TGTGCCAGCAGTAGAAAGACAGCTCCGAGCTCCTACAATGAGCAGTTCTTC.

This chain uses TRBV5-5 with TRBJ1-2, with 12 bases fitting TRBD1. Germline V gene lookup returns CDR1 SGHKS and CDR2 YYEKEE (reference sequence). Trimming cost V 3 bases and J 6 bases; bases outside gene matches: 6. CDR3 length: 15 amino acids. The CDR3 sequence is CASSSGQGAQDGYTF. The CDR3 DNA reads TGTGCCAGCAGCTCGGGACAGGGGGCGCAGGATGGCTACACCTTC.

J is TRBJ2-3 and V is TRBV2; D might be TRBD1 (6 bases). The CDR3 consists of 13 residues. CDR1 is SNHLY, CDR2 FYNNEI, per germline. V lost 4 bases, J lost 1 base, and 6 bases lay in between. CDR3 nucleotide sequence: TGTGCCAGCAGTGGACAGGGCACAGATACGCAGTATTTT. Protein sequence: CASSGQGTDTQYF.

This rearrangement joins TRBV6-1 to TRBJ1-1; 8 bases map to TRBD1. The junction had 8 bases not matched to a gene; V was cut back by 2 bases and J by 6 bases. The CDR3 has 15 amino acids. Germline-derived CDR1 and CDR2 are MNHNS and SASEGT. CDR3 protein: CASSESAGGAAEAFF. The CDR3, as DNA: TGTGCCAGCAGTGAAAGCGCAGGGGGCGCGGCTGAAGCTTTCTTT.

The CDR3 reads CASSDRTQTASTGELFF. Here the CDR3 DNA reads TGTGCCAGCAGTGACAGAACCCAGACAGCTTCCACCGGGGAGCTGTTTTTT. The chain combines TRBV25-1 with TRBJ2-2, with D maybe TRBD1 (5 bases). The ends were cut back, 3 bases at V and 4 bases at J, with 18 bases in the middle. The CDR3 runs 17 residues. Germline lookup yields CDR1 MGHDK and CDR2 SYGVNS.

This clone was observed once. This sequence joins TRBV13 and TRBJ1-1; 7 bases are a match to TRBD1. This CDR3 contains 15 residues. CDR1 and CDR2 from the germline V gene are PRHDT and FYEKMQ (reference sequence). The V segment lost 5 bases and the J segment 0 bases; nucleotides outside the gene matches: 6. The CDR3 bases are TGTGCCAGCAGCGAGAACAGGGGACTGAACACTGAAGCTTTCTTT. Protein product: CASSENRGLNTEAFF.

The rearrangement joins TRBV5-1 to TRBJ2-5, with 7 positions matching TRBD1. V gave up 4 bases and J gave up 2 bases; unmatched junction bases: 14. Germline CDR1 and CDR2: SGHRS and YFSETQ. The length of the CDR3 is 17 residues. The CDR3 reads CASSPLDGTELQETQYF. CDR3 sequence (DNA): TGCGCCAGCAGCCCGCTTGACGGGACAGAGTTACAAGAGACCCAGTACTTC.

The CDR3 nucleotides read TGTGCCAGCAGTTTAGACTTACTGGGGGGGCCAGATACGCAGTATTTT. The encoded protein is CASSLDLLGGPDTQYF. V and J are TRBV28 and TRBJ2-3, with D possibly being TRBD2 (7 bases). Between the trimmed V and J ends, which lost 2 bases and 4 bases, there was a span of 16 bases. The germline CDR1 and CDR2 sequences are MDHEN and SYDVKM. The CDR3 extends over 16 amino acids.